This T cell receptor beta chain came from a study of control samples from healthy donors and cancer patients. The CDR3 totals 13 residues. Germline V gene lookup returns CDR1 SGHNT and CDR2 YENEEA. Trimming stripped 3 bases from V and 5 bases from J, with 10 bases between. Libraries were prepared by immunoSEQ multiplex PCR; TCRdb keeps only in-frame clonotypes and omits some of them. The table has fewer than 100,000 clones, around 80% seen once. The V call is TRBV11-3, the J call TRBJ2-5; D may correspond to TRBD1 or TRBD2 (5 bases each). The sample comprised blood. This receptor was identified in a man aged 60 to 69 in good health. The CDR3 DNA reads as TGTGCCAGCAGCTTGGGGGTCGGGGAGACCCAGTACTTC. Translation: CASSLGVGETQYF.